This T cell receptor beta chain was sequenced for a study of response to subunit inactivated influenza vaccine. This CDR3 contains 14 residues. Trimming took off 3 bases at V and 6 bases at J, with 13 bases between the two ends. Germline CDR1 SEHNR, CDR2 FQNEAQ (reference sequence). Notes on the study in general: Seasonal influenza vaccination, on each occasion, was suggested by the authors to recruit few new T cells.

Of note for this clonotype: Antigen unknown.

One entry per CDR3 protein, called by TCRdb with MiXCR from the RT-PCR reads. The profile shows approximately 170,000 distinct CDR3 sequences, about 15% of them singletons. The origin of this receptor is a man in his fifties or sixties who received an inactivated influenza vaccine. The gene calls are TRBV7-9 and TRBJ2-3; D unresolved. The input for sequencing was CD8+ T cells sorted from PBMCs, taken roughly 5 days after vaccination. The CDR3 nucleotides are TGTGCCAGCAGCTTGACCAGGTTGGGGGATACGCAGTATTTT. This sequence encodes CASSLTRLGDTQYF.